The next 21 T cell receptor beta chains were all read from a single sample in a study of CD8+CD57+ T cells in acquired aplastic anemia. Genomic DNA, the template, was used for profiling of the TCR beta VDJ and CDR3. TCRdb passed the reads through MiXCR, listing each CDR3 protein once. Of fewer than 200,000 distinct CDR3 sequences in the sample, roughly 48% were seen once. The sample was sorted CD4+, CD8+, or CD8+CD57+ T cells (not recorded which) from PBMCs. The receptors were sampled from a human donor in good health.

This clonotype was observed a few times. V and J are TRBV7-8 and TRBJ1-5; D is ambiguous. This CDR3 contains 12 residues. The V gene's germline CDR1 is SGHVS and CDR2 FQNEAQ. The germline V and J ends were trimmed by 5 bases and 4 bases, with 6 bases remaining between them. As DNA, the CDR3 is TGTGCCAGCAGCACAAGTAATCAGCCCCAGCATTTT. Its translation is CASSTSNQPQHF.

The genes are TRBV10-1 and TRBJ2-7; 7 nucleotides line up with TRBD1. V was pared by 3 bases and J by 6 bases, with 5 bases of the junction left unmatched. Germline lookup yields CDR1 WNHNN and CDR2 SYGVQD (reference sequence). The CDR3 has 13 amino acids. The CDR3 reads CASSDGTVGEQYF. The CDR3, as DNA: TGCGCCAGCAGTGACGGGACAGTGGGCGAGCAGTACTTC.

V gene TRBV19 combines with J gene TRBJ2-3; 7 bases match TRBD1. The CDR3 has 13 amino acids. In germline, CDR1 is LNHDA, CDR2 SQIVND (reference sequence). V dropped 4 bases and J dropped 8; count of bases not matched to a gene: 6. CDR3: CASSTTGYGTQYF. For the CDR3, the DNA is TGTGCCAGTAGTACGACAGGGTACGGTACGCAGTATTTT. The variable domain in full, with the rest retrieved from reference TRBV19 and TRBJ2-3, is DGGITQSPKYLFRKEGQNVTLSCEQNLNHDAMYWYRQDPGQGLRLIYYSQIVNDFQKGDIAEGYSVSREKKESFPLTVTSAQKNPTAFYLCASSTTGYGTQYFGPGTRLTVL.

This clonotype was seen only a few times. J is TRBJ1-3 and V is TRBV6-4; D remains unclear. V was pared by 3 bases and J by 4 bases, with 22 bases between. Germline assignment: CDR1 MRHNA and CDR2 SNTAGT. The CDR3 has 18 residues. The CDR3 DNA follows: TGTGCCAGCAGTGAAAGTTGGGAGGACCAACCTCACGGAAACACCATATATTTT. This codes for CASSESWEDQPHGNTIYF.

This clonotype was counted at least ten times. The rearrangement uses TRBV2 and TRBJ2-1; 7 bases map to TRBD1. The CDR3 runs to 15 residues. V lost 10 bases and J lost 4; bases outside the gene matches: 13. Germline lookup yields CDR1 SNHLY and CDR2 FYNNEI. The CDR3 sequence: CATNWGQTYYNEQFF. The CDR3 bases are TGTGCCACCAATTGGGGACAGACATATTACAATGAGCAGTTCTTC.

In its sample, this clonotype was seen a few times. This sequence joins TRBV6-1 and TRBJ1-1; no clear D. The germline V gene has CDR1 MNHNS and CDR2 SASEGT. CDR3 length: 14 residues. V lost 5 bases and J lost 3, with 13 bases in between. CDR3 coding DNA: TGTGCCAGCAGTTCTAAATACGGGGACACTGAAGCTTTCTTT. Amino acids: CASSSKYGDTEAFF.

This clonotype was picked up many times. V and J are TRBV30 and TRBJ1-3; unclear D gene. Germline values: CDR1 GTSNPN, CDR2 SVGIG (reference sequence). Between the trimmed V and J ends, which lost 1 base and 1 base, there was a span of 5 bases. CDR3 size: 13 residues. The CDR3 here is CAWSEGSGNTIYF. The CDR3 DNA follows: TGTGCCTGGAGTGAAGGGTCTGGAAACACCATATATTTT.

The chain uses TRBV6-5 and TRBJ1-1; D not resolved. This CDR3 has 15 amino acids. Germline CDR1 and CDR2: MNHEY and SVGAGI. Deletions cut 2 bases from V and 4 bases from J, with 14 bases between. The CDR3 region is CASSYGLLRGTEAFF. For the CDR3, the DNA is TGTGCCAGCAGTTACGGTCTGTTGCGAGGCACTGAAGCTTTCTTT.

The CDR3 bases are TGTGCCAGCAGTTACACCAGGGGTGCAAACTATGGCTACACCTTC. It codes for CASSYTRGANYGYTF. The rearrangement uses TRBV6-2 or TRBV6-3 and TRBJ1-2, with D tentatively TRBD1 (6 bases). Germline V gene data show CDR1 as MNHEY and CDR2 as SVGEGT. The CDR3 runs 15 residues. Trimming left V 2 bases short and J 2 bases short, with 12 bases between.

This clonotype was seen more than once but under ten times. A read error may explain this, as a much larger clone is one base away. The chain joins TRBV20-1 to TRBJ2-1; tentatively, D is TRBD1 or TRBD2 (5 bases each). From germline, CDR1 is DFQATT and CDR2 SNEGSKA (reference sequence). The CDR3 sequence is 15 residues long. This chain's CDR3 is CSATGHRGAYNGQFF. DNA for the CDR3: TGCAGTGCGACCGGGCACCGGGGCGCCTACAATGGGCAGTTCTTC.

This clonotype was detected ten times or more. This chain links TRBV24-1 with TRBJ2-7; D might be TRBD1 (6 bases). The germline gives CDR1 KGHDR, CDR2 SFDVKD. The CDR3 is 15 residues long. The V and J ends lost 4 bases and 2 bases respectively, with 14 bases between them. CDR3 nucleotide sequence: TGTGCCACCAGTGACCACACAGGGCCCCCCTACGAGCAGTACTTC. This codes for CATSDHTGPPYEQYF.

This clonotype was recorded at least ten times. This chain connects TRBV20-1 to TRBJ1-5, with D possibly TRBD1 on 5 matching bases. The CDR3 covers 15 residues. Germline values: CDR1 DFQATT, CDR2 SNEGSKA (reference sequence). The V and J ends lost 1 base and 3 bases respectively, with 13 bases between them. The CDR3 sequence: CSARGTGTYNQPQHF. CDR3 DNA sequence: TGCAGTGCTAGAGGTACCGGGACCTACAATCAGCCCCAGCATTTT.

This clonotype was recorded at least ten times. This chain connects TRBV12-3 or TRBV12-4 to TRBJ1-1; D remains unclear. V lost 1 base and J 10 bases, leaving 10 bases between the germline ends. CDR3 length: 12 amino acids. CDR3 DNA: TGTGCCAGCAGTTTAGTTCGGGTGGGAGCTTTCTTT. Its translation: CASSLVRVGAFF.

The table lists this clonotype with a few counts. The chain employs TRBV7-2 and TRBJ2-3; possibly TRBD2 for D (6 bases). The CDR3 totals 16 residues. V was clipped by 0 bases and J by 5 bases, with 15 bases between them. Per germline, CDR1 SGHTA and CDR2 FQGNSA. The CDR3: CASSLAQLAGQDTQYF. The DNA of the CDR3 is TGTGCCAGCAGCTTAGCTCAATTGGCGGGGCAAGATACGCAGTATTTT.

This clonotype was detected ten times or more. The chain links TRBV5-4 to TRBJ2-1, with 9 bases matching TRBD2. V was clipped by 3 bases and J by 0 bases; unmatched bases: 4. The length of the CDR3 is 16 residues. The germline V gene has CDR1 SGHNT and CDR2 YYREEE (reference sequence). Written as DNA, the CDR3 is TGTGCCAGCAGCTCGAGCGGGGGGTTCTCCTACAATGAGCAGTTCTTC. This gives the protein CASSSSGGFSYNEQFF.

A single count supports this clonotype. The genes are TRBV20-1 and TRBJ2-7; possible D gene TRBD2, 5 bases. Germline values: CDR1 DFQATT, CDR2 SNEGSKA (reference sequence). The CDR3 is made up of 13 amino acids. The germline V and J ends were trimmed by 6 bases and 3 bases, with 15 bases remaining between them. CDR3 residues: CSASSVRDYEQYF. In DNA, the CDR3 is TGCAGTGCCAGCAGTGTGAGGGACTACGAGCAGTACTTC.

This clonotype appeared a few times. This rearrangement joins TRBV4-2 to TRBJ2-5; D is perhaps TRBD1 (5 bases). The CDR3 totals 14 residues. Trimming left V 5 bases short and J 7 bases short, with 17 bases between. Germline V gene data show CDR1 as LGHNA and CDR2 as YNFKEQ. The CDR3 loop is CASSEAQGEGTQYF. Written as DNA, the CDR3 is TGTGCCAGCAGCGAGGCGCAGGGCGAAGGGACCCAGTACTTC.

Note on this clonotype: A much larger clone lies one base from this, so it may be a read error. V is TRBV20-1 and J is TRBJ1-4; TRBD1 agrees at 7 bases. The germline V gene has CDR1 DFQATT and CDR2 SNEGSKA (reference sequence). The CDR3 is 15 residues long. CDR3 in amino acids: CSARDQRQGNEKLLF. DNA for the CDR3: TGCAGTGCTAGAGACCAGAGACAGGGTAATGAAAAACTGCTTTTT.

Worth noting for this clonotype: A much larger clone differs by one base, so this may be a read error. The chain has TRBV7-8 and TRBJ2-7; perhaps TRBD1 as D (6 bases). CDR1 SGHVS and CDR2 FQNEAQ come from the germline V gene. The CDR3 totals 14 residues. In nucleotides, the CDR3 is TGTGCCAGCAATTTTCAGGGGCGCCAATACGAGCGGTACTTC. As protein: CASNFQGRQYERYF.

In this sample, this clonotype turned up many times. The rearrangement links TRBV18 to TRBJ2-7, with D unresolved. CDR1 KGHSH and CDR2 LQKENI come from the germline V gene. The CDR3 totals 11 residues. Deletions cut 6 bases from V and 4 bases from J, with 7 bases between. CDR3 sequence reads: CASSDDYEQYF. CDR3 coding DNA: TGTGCCAGCTCGGACGATTACGAGCAGTACTTC.

For this clonotype: The junction departs from germline at one end; a sequencing error may be responsible. The V gene is TRBV24-1, the J gene TRBJ2-1; tentative D call: TRBD1 (6 bases). CDR1 and CDR2 from the germline V gene are KGHDR and SFDVKD. This CDR3 contains 13 residues. As DNA, the CDR3 is TGTGCCACCAGTGTCCCCAATCGAGGGGGTCTACTCTTC. This gives the protein CATSVPNRGGLLF.